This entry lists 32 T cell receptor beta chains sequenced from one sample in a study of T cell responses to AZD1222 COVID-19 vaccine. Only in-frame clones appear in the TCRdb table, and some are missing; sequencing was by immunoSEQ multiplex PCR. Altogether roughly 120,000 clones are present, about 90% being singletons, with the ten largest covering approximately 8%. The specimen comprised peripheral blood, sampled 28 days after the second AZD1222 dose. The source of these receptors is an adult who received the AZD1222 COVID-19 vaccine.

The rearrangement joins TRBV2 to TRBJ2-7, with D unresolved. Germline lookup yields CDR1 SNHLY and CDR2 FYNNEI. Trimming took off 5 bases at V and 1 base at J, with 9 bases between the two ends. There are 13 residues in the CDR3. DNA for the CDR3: TGTGCCAGCAGTCCCCAATGGTCCTACGAGCAGTACTTC. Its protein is CASSPQWSYEQYF.

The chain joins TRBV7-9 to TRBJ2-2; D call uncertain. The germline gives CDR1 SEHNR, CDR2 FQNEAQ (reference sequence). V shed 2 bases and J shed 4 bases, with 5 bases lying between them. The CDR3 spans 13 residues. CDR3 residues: CASSLSSTGELFF. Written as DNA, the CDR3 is TGTGCCAGCAGCTTAAGCAGCACCGGGGAGCTGTTTTTT.

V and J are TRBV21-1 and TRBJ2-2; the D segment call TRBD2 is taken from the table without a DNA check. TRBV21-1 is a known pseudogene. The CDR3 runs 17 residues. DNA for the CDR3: TGTGCCAGCAGCTTACGGACGGCTTTCGGGGAGGACGGGGAGCTGTTTTTT. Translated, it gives CASSLRTAFGEDGELFF.

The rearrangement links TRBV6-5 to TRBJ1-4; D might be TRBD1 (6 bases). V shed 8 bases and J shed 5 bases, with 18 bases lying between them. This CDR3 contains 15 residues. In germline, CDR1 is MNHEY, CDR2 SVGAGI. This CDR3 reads CASARGGLQNEKLFF. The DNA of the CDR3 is TGTGCCAGCGCTCGTGGGGGCCTTCAAAATGAAAAACTGTTTTTT.

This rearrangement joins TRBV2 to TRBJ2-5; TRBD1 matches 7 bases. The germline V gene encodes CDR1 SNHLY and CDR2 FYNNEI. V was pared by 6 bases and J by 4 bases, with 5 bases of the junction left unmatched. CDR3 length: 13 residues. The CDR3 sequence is CASRLGGSETQYF. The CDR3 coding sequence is TGTGCCAGCAGATTAGGGGGCTCAGAGACCCAGTACTTC.

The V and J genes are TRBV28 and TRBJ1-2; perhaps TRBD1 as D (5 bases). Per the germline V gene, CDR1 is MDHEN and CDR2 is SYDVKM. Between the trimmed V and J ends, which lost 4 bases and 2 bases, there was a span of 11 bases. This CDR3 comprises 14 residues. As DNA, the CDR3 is TGTGCCAGCAGTTCCTCGGGACCAAACTATGGCTACACCTTC. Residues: CASSSSGPNYGYTF.

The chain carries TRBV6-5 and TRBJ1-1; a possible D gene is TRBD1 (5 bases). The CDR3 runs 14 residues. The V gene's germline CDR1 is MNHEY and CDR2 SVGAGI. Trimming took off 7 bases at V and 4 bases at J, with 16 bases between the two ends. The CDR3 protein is CASTYVGERTEAFF. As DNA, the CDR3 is TGTGCCAGCACCTACGTGGGGGAACGCACTGAAGCTTTCTTT.

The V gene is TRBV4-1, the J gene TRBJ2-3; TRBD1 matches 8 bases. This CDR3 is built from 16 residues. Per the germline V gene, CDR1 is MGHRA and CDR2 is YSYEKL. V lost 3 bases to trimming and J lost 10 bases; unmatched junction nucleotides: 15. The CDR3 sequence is CASSQTGTGVARAQYF. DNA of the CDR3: TGCGCCAGCAGCCAGACCGGGACAGGAGTCGCTCGGGCGCAGTATTTT.

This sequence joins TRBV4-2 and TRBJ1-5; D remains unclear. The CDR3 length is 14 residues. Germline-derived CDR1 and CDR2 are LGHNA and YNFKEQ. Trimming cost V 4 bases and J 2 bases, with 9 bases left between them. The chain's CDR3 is CASSRSGGNQPQHF. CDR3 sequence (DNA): TGTGCCAGCAGCCGTAGTGGGGGCAATCAGCCCCAGCATTTT.

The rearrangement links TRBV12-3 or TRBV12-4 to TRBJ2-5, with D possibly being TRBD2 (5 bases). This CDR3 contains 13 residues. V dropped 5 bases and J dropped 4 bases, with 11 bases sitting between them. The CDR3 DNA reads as TGTGCCAGCAGTCGAGGGTCGGGAGAGACCCAGTACTTC. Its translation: CASSRGSGETQYF.

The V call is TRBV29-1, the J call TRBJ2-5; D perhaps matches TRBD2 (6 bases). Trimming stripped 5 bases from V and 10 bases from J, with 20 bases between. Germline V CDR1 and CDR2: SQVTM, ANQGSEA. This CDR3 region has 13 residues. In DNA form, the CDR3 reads TGCAGCGTTCGTAGGGGAGGAGACGTCGACCAGTACTTC. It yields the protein CSVRRGGDVDQYF.

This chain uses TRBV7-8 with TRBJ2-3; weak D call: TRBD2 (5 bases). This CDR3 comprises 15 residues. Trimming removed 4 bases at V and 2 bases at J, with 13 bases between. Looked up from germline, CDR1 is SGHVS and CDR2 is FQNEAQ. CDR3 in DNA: TGTGCCAGCAGCTCATGGACCCTAGCCACAGATACGCAGTATTTT. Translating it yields CASSSWTLATDTQYF. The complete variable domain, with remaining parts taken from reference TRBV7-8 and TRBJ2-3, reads GAGVSQSPRYKVAKRGQDVALRCDPISGHVSLFWYQQALGQGPEFLTYFQNEAQLDKSGLPSDRFFAERPEGSVSTLKIQRTQQEDSAVYLCASSSWTLATDTQYFGPGTRLTVL.

The CDR3 coding sequence is TGTGCCAGCAGCCCTACCGACGATAGCTCCTATAATTCACCCCTCCACTTT. This codes for CASSPTDDSSYNSPLHF. The chain is built from TRBV3-1 (or the pseudogene TRBV3-2) and TRBJ1-6; D remains ambiguous. Germline V gives CDR1 LGHDT, CDR2 YNNKEL (reference sequence). This CDR3 is 17 amino acids long. V was pared by 4 bases and J by 0 bases, with 13 bases between.

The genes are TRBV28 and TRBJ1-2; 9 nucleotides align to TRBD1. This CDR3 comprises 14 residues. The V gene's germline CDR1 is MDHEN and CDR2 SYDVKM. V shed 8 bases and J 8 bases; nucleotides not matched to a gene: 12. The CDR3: CASGIPGTGYGYTF. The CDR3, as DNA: TGTGCCAGCGGTATTCCCGGGACAGGGTACGGCTACACCTTC.

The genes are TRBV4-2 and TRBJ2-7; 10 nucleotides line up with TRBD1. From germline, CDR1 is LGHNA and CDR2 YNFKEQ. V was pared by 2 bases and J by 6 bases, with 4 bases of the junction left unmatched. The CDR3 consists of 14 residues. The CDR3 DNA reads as TGTGCCAGCAGCCAATCCGGGACAGGGGTCGAGCAGTACTTC. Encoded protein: CASSQSGTGVEQYF.

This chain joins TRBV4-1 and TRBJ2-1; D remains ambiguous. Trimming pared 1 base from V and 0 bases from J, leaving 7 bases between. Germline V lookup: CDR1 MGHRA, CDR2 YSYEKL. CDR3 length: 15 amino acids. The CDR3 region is CASSQGTASYNEQFF. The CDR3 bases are TGCGCCAGCAGCCAAGGAACAGCCTCCTACAATGAGCAGTTCTTC.

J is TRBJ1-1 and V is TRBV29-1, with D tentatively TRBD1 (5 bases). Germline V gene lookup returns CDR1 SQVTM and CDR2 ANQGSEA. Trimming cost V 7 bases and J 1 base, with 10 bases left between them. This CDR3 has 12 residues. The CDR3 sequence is CSGKTGNTEAFF. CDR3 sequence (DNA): TGCAGCGGGAAAACAGGGAACACTGAAGCTTTCTTT.

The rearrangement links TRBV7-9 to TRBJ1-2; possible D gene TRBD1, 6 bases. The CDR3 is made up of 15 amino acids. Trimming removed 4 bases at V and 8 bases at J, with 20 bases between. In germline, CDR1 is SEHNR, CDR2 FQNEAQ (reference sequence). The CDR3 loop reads CASSSATGSIDGYTF. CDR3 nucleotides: TGTGCCAGCAGCTCGGCGACAGGATCGATTGACGGCTACACCTTC.

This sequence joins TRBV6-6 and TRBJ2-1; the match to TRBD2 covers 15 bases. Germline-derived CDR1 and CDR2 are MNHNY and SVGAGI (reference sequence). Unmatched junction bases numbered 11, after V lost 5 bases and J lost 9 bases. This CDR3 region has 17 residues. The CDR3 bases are TGTGCCAGCAGTCTTACCTCCGGGACTAGCGGGAGGCTTGAGCAGTTCTTC. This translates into CASSLTSGTSGRLEQFF.

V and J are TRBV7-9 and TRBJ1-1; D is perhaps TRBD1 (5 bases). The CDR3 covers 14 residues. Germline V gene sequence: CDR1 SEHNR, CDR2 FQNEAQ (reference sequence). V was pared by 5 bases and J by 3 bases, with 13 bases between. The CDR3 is CASSAPGEDTEAFF. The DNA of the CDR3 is TGTGCCAGCAGCGCCCCGGGGGAGGACACTGAAGCTTTCTTT.

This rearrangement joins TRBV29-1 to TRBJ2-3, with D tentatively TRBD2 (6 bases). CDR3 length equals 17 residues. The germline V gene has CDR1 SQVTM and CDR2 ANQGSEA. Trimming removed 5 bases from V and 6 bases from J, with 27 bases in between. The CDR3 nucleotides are TGCAGCGTTCCCACTAGTCCCGGGACTTTATTTGTGGATACGCAGTATTTT. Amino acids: CSVPTSPGTLFVDTQYF.

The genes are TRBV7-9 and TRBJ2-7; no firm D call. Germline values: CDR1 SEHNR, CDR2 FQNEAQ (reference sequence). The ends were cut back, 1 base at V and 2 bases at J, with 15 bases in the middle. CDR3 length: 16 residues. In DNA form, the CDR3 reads TGTGCCAGCAGCTTAGGTACGGACGGACGGACCTACGAGCAGTACTTC. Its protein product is CASSLGTDGRTYEQYF.

CDR3 sequence (DNA): TGTGCCAGTAGTATTTCAGTTGTGTACGAGCAGTACTTC. It specifies CASSISVVYEQYF. This chain joins TRBV19 and TRBJ2-7; no clear D. Germline assignment: CDR1 LNHDA and CDR2 SQIVND (reference sequence). The CDR3 runs to 13 residues. V was pared by 3 bases and J by 4 bases, with 10 bases between. The full variable domain, in which reference TRBV19 and TRBJ2-7 provide the parts outside the CDR3, is DGGITQSPKYLFRKEGQNVTLSCEQNLNHDAMYWYRQDPGQGLRLIYYSQIVNDFQKGDIAEGYSVSREKKESFPLTVTSAQKNPTAFYLCASSISVVYEQYFGPGTRLTVT.

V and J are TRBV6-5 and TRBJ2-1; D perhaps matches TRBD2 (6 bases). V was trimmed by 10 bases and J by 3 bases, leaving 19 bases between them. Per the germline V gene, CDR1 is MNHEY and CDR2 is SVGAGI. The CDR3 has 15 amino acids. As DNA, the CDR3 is TGTGCCAACGCCCGGGGGACCGGTCTCTACAATGAGCAGTTCTTC. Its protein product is CANARGTGLYNEQFF.

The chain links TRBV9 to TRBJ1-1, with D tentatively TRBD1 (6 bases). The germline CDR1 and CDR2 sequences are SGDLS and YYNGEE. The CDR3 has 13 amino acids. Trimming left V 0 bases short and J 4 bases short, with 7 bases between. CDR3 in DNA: TGTGCCAGCAGCGTAGAGGGGGTCACTGAAGCTTTCTTT. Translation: CASSVEGVTEAFF.

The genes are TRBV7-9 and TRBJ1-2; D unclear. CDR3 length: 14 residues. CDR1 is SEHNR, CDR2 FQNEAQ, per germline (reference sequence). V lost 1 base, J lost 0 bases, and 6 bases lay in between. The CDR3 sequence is CASSLVGPNYGYTF. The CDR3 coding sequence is TGTGCCAGCAGCTTAGTAGGGCCTAACTATGGCTACACCTTC.

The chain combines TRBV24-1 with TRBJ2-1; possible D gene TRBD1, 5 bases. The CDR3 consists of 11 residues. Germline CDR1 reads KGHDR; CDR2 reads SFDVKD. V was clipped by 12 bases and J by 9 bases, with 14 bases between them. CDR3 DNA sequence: TGTGCCGAACTCTCGCAGGGTGAGCAGTTCTTC. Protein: CAELSQGEQFF.

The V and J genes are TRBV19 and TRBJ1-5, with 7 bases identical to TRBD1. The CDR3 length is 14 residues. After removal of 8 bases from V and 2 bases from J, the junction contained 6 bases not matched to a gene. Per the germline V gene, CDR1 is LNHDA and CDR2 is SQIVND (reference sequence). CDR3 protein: CASYDRARNQPQHF. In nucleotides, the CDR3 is TGTGCCAGTTACGACAGGGCCCGCAATCAGCCCCAGCATTTT. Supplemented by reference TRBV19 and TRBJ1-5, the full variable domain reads DGGITQSPKYLFRKEGQNVTLSCEQNLNHDAMYWYRQDPGQGLRLIYYSQIVNDFQKGDIAEGYSVSREKKESFPLTVTSAQKNPTAFYLCASYDRARNQPQHFGDGTRLSIL.

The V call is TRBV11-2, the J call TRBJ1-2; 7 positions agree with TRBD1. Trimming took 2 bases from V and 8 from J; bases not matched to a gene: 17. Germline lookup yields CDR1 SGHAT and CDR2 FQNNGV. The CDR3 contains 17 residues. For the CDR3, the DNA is TGTGCCAGCAGCTTAAAGGCCCTGGGAGGGGGCGGGTTGGGCTACACCTTC. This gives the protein CASSLKALGGGGLGYTF.

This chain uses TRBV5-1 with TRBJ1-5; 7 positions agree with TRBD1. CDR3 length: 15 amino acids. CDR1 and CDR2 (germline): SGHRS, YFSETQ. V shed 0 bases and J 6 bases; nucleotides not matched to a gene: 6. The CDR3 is CASSLGQGGSQPQHF. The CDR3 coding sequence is TGCGCCAGCAGCTTGGGACAGGGTGGTAGTCAGCCCCAGCATTTT.

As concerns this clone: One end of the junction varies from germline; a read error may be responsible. The CDR3 nucleotides read TGTGCTAGCAGCGACCAAGAGACCCAGTACTTC. It is translated as CASSDQETQYF. The rearrangement joins TRBV7-7 to TRBJ2-5; D unclear. The CDR3 spans 11 residues. Germline V gene lookup returns CDR1 SSHAT and CDR2 FNYEAQ (reference sequence).

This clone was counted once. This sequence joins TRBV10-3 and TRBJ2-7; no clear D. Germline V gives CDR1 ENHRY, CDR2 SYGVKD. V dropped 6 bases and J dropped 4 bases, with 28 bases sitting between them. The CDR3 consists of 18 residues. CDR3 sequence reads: CAIRFSPTRRVSGYEQYF. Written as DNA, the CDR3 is TGTGCCATCAGGTTCTCCCCAACGCGGAGAGTAAGTGGTTACGAGCAGTACTTC.